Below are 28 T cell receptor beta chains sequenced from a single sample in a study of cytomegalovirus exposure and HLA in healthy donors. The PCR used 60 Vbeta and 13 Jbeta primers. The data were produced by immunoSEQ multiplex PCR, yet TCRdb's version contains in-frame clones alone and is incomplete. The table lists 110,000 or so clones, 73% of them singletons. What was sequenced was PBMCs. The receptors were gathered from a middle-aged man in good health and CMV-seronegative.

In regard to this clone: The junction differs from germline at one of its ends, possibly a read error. CDR3 region: CSSSFPMGGGPWSTGELFF. DNA for the CDR3: TGTTCCAGCAGCTTCCCTATGGGCGGGGGCCCTTGGAGCACCGGGGAGCTGTTTTTT. The chain combines TRBV7-9 with TRBJ2-2; weak D call: TRBD2 (7 bases). CDR1 and CDR2 from the germline V gene are SEHNR and FQNEAQ (reference sequence). This CDR3 has 19 residues.

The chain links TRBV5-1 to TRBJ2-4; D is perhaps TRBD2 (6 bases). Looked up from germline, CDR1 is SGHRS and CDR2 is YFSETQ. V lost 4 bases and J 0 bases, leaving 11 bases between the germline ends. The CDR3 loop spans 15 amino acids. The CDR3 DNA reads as TGCGCCAGCAGCGAGCCGGGACTAGCCAAAAACATTCAGTACTTC. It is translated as CASSEPGLAKNIQYF.

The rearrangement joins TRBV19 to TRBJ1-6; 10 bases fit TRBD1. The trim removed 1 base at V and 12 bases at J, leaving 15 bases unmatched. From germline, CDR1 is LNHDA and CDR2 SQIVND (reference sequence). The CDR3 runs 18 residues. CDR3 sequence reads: CASSIGGGQGELRLPLHF. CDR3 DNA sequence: TGTGCCAGTAGTATAGGTGGAGGACAGGGGGAACTAAGACTACCCCTCCACTTT.

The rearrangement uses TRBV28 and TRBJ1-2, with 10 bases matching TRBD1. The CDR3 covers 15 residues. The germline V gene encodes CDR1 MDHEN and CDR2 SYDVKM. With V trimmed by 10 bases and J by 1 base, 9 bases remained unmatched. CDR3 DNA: TGTGCCATTATGACCGGACAGGGGGGTAACTATGGCTACACCTTC. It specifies CAIMTGQGGNYGYTF.

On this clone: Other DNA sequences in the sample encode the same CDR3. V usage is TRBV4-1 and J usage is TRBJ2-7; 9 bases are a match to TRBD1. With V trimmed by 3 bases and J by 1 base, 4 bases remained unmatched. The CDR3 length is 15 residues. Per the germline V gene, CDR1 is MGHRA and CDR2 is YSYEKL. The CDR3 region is CASSHGQGPSYEQYF. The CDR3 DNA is TGCGCCAGCAGCCACGGACAGGGGCCGTCCTACGAGCAGTACTTC.

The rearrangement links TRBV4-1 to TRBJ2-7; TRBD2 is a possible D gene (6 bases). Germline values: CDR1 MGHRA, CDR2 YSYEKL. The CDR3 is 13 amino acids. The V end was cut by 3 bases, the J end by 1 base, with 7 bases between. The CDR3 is CASSHGTSYEQYF. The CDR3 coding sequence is TGCGCCAGCAGCCACGGGACTTCCTACGAGCAGTACTTC.

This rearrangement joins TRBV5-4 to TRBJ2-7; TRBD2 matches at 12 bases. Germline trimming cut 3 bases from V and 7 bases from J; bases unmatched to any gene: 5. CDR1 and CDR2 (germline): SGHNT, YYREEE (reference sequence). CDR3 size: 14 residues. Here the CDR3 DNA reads TGTGCCAGCAGCTCGCTAGCGGGGGGGCTTGAGCAGTACTTC. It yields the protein CASSSLAGGLEQYF.

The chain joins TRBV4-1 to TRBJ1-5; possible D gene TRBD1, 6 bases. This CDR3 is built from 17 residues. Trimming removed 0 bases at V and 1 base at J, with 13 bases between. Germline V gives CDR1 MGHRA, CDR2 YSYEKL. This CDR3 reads CASSQDRGGGSNQPQHF. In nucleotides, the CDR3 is TGCGCCAGCAGCCAAGATAGGGGAGGGGGAAGCAATCAGCCCCAGCATTTT.

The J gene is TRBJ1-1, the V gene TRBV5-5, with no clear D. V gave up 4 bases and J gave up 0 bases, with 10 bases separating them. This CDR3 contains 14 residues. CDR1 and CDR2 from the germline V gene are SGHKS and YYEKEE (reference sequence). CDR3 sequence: CASSKARLNTEAFF. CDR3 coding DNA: TGTGCCAGCAGCAAAGCCAGGTTGAACACTGAAGCTTTCTTT. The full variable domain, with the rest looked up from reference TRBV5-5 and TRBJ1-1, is DAGVTQSPTHLIKTRGQQVTLRCSPISGHKSVSWYQQVLGQGPQFIFQYYEKEERGRGNFPDRFSARQFPNYSSELNVNALLLGDSALYLCASSKARLNTEAFFGQGTRLTVV.

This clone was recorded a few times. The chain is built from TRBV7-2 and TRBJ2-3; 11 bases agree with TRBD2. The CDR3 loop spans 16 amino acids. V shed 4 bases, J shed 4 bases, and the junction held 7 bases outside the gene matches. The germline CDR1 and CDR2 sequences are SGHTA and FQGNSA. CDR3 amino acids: CASSYRSGGGSDTQYF. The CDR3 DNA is TGTGCCAGCAGCTACCGTAGCGGGGGGGGCTCAGATACGCAGTATTTT.

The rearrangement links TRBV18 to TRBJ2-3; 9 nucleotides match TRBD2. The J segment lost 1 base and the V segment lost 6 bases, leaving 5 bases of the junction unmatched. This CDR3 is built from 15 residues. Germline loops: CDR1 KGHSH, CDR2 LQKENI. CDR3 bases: TGTGCCAGCTCTACCTCTAGCGGGGGCACAGATACGCAGTATTTT. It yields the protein CASSTSSGGTDTQYF.

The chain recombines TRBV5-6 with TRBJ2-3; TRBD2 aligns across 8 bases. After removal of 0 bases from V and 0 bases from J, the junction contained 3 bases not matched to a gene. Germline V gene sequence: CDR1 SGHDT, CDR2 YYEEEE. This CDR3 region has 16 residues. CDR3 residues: CASSLAGLGSTDTQYF. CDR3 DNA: TGTGCCAGCAGCTTGGCGGGACTAGGGAGCACAGATACGCAGTATTTT.

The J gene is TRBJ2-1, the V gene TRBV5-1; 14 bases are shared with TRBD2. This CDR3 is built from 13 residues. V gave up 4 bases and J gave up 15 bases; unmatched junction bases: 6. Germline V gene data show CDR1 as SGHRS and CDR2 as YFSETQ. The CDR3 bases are TGCGCCAGCAGCACGGGACTAGCGGGGGACCTGTTCTTC. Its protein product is CASSTGLAGDLFF.

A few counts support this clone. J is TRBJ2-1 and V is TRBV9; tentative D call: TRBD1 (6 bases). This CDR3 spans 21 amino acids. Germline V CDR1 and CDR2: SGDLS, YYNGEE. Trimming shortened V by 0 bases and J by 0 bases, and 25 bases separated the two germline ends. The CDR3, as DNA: TGTGCCAGCAGCGTAGGGCCTTTGGTAGGACGTGGGGGCTACTCCTACAATGAGCAGTTCTTC. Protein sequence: CASSVGPLVGRGGYSYNEQFF. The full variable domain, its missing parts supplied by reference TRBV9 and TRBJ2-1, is DSGVTQTPKHLITATGQRVTLRCSPRSGDLSVYWYQQSLDQGLQFLIQYYNGEERAKGNILERFSAQQFPDLHSELNLSSLELGDSALYFCASSVGPLVGRGGYSYNEQFFGPGTRLTVL.

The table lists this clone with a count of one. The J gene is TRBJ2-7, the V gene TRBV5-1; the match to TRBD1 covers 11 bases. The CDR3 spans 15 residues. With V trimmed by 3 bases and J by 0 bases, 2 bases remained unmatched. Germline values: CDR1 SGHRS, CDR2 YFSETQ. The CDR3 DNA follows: TGCGCCAGCAGCTGGGGGACAGGGGGCTCCTACGAGCAGTACTTC. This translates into CASSWGTGGSYEQYF.

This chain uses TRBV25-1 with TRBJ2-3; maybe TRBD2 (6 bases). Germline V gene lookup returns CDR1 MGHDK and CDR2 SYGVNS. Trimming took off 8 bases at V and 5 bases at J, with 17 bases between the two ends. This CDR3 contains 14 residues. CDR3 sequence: CASSYGSGGDTQYF. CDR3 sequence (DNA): TGTGCCAGCTCCTACGGGAGCGGAGGAGATACGCAGTATTTT.

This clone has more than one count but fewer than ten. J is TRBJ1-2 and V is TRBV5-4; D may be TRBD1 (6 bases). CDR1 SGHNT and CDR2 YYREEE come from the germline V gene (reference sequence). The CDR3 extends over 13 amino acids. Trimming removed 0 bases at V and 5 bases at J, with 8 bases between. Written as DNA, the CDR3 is TGTGCCAGCAGCTTGGGGACAGAATATGGCTACACCTTC. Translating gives CASSLGTEYGYTF. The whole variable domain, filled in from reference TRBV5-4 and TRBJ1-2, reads ETGVTQSPTHLIKTRGQQVTLRCSSQSGHNTVSWYQQALGQGPQFIFQYYREEENGRGNFPPRFSGLQFPNYSSELNVNALELDDSALYLCASSLGTEYGYTFGSGTRLTVV.

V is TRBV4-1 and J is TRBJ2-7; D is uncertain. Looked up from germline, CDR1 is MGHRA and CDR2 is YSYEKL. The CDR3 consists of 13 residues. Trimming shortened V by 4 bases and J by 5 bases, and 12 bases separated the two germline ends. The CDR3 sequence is CASSRAVSDEQYF. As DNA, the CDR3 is TGCGCCAGCAGCCGGGCAGTTTCCGACGAGCAGTACTTC.

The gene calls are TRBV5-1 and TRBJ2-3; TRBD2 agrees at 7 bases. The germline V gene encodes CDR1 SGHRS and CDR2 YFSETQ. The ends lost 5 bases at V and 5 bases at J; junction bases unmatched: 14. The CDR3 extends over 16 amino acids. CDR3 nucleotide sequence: TGCGCCAGCAGTGGCGGCGGGAGAGGGAGAAAAGATACGCAGTATTTT. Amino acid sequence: CASSGGGRGRKDTQYF.

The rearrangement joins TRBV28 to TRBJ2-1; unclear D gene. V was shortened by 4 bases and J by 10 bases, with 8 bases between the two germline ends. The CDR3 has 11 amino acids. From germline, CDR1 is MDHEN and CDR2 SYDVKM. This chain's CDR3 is CASSSRVEQFF. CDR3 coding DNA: TGTGCCAGCAGTTCCCGGGTCGAGCAGTTCTTC.

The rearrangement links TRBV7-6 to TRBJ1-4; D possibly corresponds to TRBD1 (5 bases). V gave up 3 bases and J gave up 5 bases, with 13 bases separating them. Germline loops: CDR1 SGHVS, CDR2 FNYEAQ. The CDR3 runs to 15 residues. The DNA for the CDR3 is TGTGCCAGCAGCTTGGGGGGTCAACCGAATGAAAAACTGTTTTTT. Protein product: CASSLGGQPNEKLFF. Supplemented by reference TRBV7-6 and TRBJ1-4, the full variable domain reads GAGVSQSPRYKVTKRGQDVALRCDPISGHVSLYWYRQALGQGPEFLTYFNYEAQQDKSGLPNDRFSAERPEGSISTLTIQRTEQRDSAMYRCASSLGGQPNEKLFFGSGTQLSVL.

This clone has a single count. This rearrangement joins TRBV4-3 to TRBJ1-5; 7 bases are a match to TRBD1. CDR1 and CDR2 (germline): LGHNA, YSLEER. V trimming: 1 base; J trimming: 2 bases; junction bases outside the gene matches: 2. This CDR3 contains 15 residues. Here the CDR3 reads CASSQGTGGNQPQHF. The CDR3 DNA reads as TGCGCCAGCAGCCAAGGTACAGGGGGCAATCAGCCCCAGCATTTT.

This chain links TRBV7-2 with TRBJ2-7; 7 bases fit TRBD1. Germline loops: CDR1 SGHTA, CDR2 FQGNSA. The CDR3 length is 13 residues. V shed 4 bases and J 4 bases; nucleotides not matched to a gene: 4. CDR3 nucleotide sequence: TGTGCCAGCAGCTCAGGGGGTGCATACGAGCAGTACTTC. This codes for CASSSGGAYEQYF.

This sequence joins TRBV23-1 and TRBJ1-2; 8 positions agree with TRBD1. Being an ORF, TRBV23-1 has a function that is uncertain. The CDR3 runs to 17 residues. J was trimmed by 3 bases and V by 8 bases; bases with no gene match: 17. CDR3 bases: TGCGCCAGCGAGCAGTCTCTATGGACAGGGAAGGACTATGGCTACACCTTC. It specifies CASEQSLWTGKDYGYTF.

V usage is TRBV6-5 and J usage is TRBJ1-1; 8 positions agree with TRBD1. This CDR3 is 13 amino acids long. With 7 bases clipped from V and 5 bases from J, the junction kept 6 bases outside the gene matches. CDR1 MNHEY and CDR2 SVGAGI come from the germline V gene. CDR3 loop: CASKGRGLTEAFF. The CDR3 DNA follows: TGTGCCAGCAAGGGCAGGGGGCTTACTGAAGCTTTCTTT.

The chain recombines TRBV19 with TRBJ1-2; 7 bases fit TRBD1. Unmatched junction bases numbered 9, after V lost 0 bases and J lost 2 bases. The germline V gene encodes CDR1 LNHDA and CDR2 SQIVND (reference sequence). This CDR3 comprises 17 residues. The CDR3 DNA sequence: TGTGCCAGTAGTATAGACTGGGACAGCCGCCCGAACTATGGCTACACCTTC. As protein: CASSIDWDSRPNYGYTF. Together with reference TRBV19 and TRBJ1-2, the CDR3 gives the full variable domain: DGGITQSPKYLFRKEGQNVTLSCEQNLNHDAMYWYRQDPGQGLRLIYYSQIVNDFQKGDIAEGYSVSREKKESFPLTVTSAQKNPTAFYLCASSIDWDSRPNYGYTFGSGTRLTVV.

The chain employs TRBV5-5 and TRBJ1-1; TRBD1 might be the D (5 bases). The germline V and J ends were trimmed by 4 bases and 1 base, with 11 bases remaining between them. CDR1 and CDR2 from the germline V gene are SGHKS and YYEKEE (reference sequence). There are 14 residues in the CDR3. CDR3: CASSTRATNTEAFF. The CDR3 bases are TGTGCCAGCAGCACCAGGGCCACGAACACTGAAGCTTTCTTT.

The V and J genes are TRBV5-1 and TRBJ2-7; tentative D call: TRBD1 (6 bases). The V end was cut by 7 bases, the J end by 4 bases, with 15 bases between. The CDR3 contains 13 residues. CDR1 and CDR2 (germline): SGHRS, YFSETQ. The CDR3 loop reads CASADRAGYEQYF. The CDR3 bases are TGCGCCAGCGCGGACAGAGCTGGGTACGAGCAGTACTTC.